The 17 T cell receptor beta chains presented below share a single source sample, sequenced in a study of T cell responses to AZD1222 COVID-19 vaccine. The protocol was immunoSEQ multiplex PCR, while the TCRdb copy is restricted to in-frame clones and leaves out a portion. The table lists about 120,000 clones, more than 80% of them singletons, with approximately 5.9% in the top ten. Sample: peripheral blood, taken on day 0 of AZD1222 vaccination. Source of these receptors: an adult in good health.

CDR3 amino acids: CASSRTAINYGYTF. The CDR3 DNA is TGTGCCAGCAGTCGGACAGCGATTAACTATGGCTACACCTTC. The chain combines TRBV27 with TRBJ1-2, with D possibly TRBD1 on 6 matching bases. Per germline, CDR1 MNHEY and CDR2 SMNVEV (reference sequence). The ends were cut back, 5 bases at V and 1 base at J, with 11 bases in the middle. The CDR3 loop spans 14 amino acids.

The chain has TRBV19 and TRBJ2-5; D ambiguous. The V and J ends lost 1 base and 0 bases respectively, with 6 bases between them. The CDR3 is 14 amino acids. Germline assignment: CDR1 LNHDA and CDR2 SQIVND (reference sequence). The CDR3 region has the DNA TGTGCCAGTAGTATAGCGGCGTACCAAGAGACCCAGTACTTC. The encoded protein is CASSIAAYQETQYF.

The chain joins TRBV5-4 to TRBJ1-2; 7 positions match TRBD1. V shed 2 bases, J shed 0 bases, and the junction held 13 bases outside the gene matches. Per the germline V gene, CDR1 is SGHNT and CDR2 is YYREEE (reference sequence). The CDR3 is made up of 18 amino acids. CDR3 region: CASSLPSRTGHTNYGYTF. The CDR3 DNA follows: TGTGCCAGCAGCTTACCGTCCCGGACAGGTCATACTAACTATGGCTACACCTTC.

The chain couples TRBV2 to TRBJ1-2, with TRBD1 matching 8 bases. Unmatched junction bases numbered 8, after V lost 8 bases and J lost 0 bases. This CDR3 has 15 residues. The germline V gene encodes CDR1 SNHLY and CDR2 FYNNEI. This CDR3 is CASRPWTGTNYGYTF. The CDR3 region has the DNA TGTGCCAGCCGACCCTGGACAGGGACTAACTATGGCTACACCTTC.

This clone was detected only once. The V gene is TRBV9, the J gene TRBJ1-2; D perhaps matches TRBD1 (6 bases). Germline V gives CDR1 SGDLS, CDR2 YYNGEE. The CDR3 spans 14 residues. V dropped 4 bases and J dropped 3 bases, with 13 bases sitting between them. The CDR3: CASSSSGQYYGYTF. The DNA of the CDR3 is TGTGCCAGCAGCTCTTCCGGACAGTACTATGGCTACACCTTC.

This chain connects TRBV2 to TRBJ2-7; tentatively, D is TRBD2 (5 bases). V lost 3 bases and J 5 bases, leaving 17 bases between the germline ends. The CDR3 covers 15 residues. Germline V gene data show CDR1 as SNHLY and CDR2 as FYNNEI. The CDR3 spells CASSDAGELNDEQYF. In DNA, the CDR3 is TGTGCCAGCAGTGACGCCGGGGAACTTAACGACGAGCAGTACTTC.

The V gene is TRBV4-2, the J gene TRBJ1-3; D is unresolved. The V gene's germline CDR1 is LGHNA and CDR2 YNFKEQ. V was trimmed by 6 bases and J by 0 bases, leaving 12 bases between them. The length of the CDR3 is 15 residues. The CDR3 region is CASRETSSSGNTIYF. CDR3 bases: TGTGCCAGCAGGGAGACGAGTTCCTCTGGAAACACCATATATTTT.

This rearrangement joins TRBV27 to TRBJ1-4; D gene unclear. The CDR3 loop spans 14 amino acids. V dropped 5 bases and J dropped 2 bases, with 9 bases sitting between them. CDR1 and CDR2 (germline): MNHEY, SMNVEV (reference sequence). CDR3 nucleotide sequence: TGTGCCAGCAGTAGAGTGAGGACTAATGAAAAACTGTTTTTT. This translates into CASSRVRTNEKLFF.

The rearrangement joins TRBV24-1 to TRBJ1-2; a weak D match, TRBD1 (6 bases). V dropped 4 bases and J dropped 8 bases, with 19 bases sitting between them. The CDR3 sequence is 15 residues long. Per germline, CDR1 KGHDR and CDR2 SFDVKD. The CDR3 loop is CATSDVDRHTWGYTF. The CDR3 DNA is TGTGCCACCAGTGACGTTGACAGGCACACATGGGGCTACACCTTC.

This chain uses TRBV12-3 or TRBV12-4 with TRBJ1-2; the D is unclear. The V gene lost 7 bases and the J gene lost 1 base, with 10 bases spanning the gap. The CDR3 extends over 13 amino acids. CDR3 region: CASTPQFNYGYTF. Here the CDR3 DNA reads TGTGCCAGCACCCCACAATTTAACTATGGCTACACCTTC.

The chain links TRBV28 to TRBJ1-1; 12 bases align to TRBD1. The CDR3 loop spans 16 amino acids. The germline CDR1 and CDR2 sequences are MDHEN and SYDVKM. V shed 6 bases and J 1 base; nucleotides not matched to a gene: 6. This CDR3 reads CASSPPGQGANTEAFF. The DNA for the CDR3 is TGTGCCAGCAGCCCACCGGGACAGGGGGCGAACACTGAAGCTTTCTTT.

This chain uses TRBV28 with TRBJ1-5; maybe TRBD1 (5 bases). Trimming removed 6 bases from V and 4 bases from J, with 7 bases in between. The CDR3 contains 12 residues. Germline loops: CDR1 MDHEN, CDR2 SYDVKM. Here the CDR3 DNA reads TGTGCCAGCAGCAGGGCGAATCAGCCCCAGCATTTT. It encodes CASSRANQPQHF.

The chain uses TRBV5-1 and TRBJ2-3; D ambiguous. Germline-derived CDR1 and CDR2 are SGHRS and YFSETQ. Trimming removed 0 bases at V and 2 bases at J, with 7 bases between. This CDR3 contains 14 residues. The CDR3 reads CASSLDRVTDTQYF. The CDR3 region has the DNA TGCGCCAGCAGCTTGGACCGAGTCACAGATACGCAGTATTTT.

The V gene is TRBV5-1, the J gene TRBJ1-2; D is undetermined. CDR1 is SGHRS, CDR2 YFSETQ, per germline. Trimming removed 4 bases at V and 7 bases at J, with 11 bases between. The CDR3 spans 12 residues. CDR3 protein: CASSSRNAGYTF. As DNA, the CDR3 is TGCGCCAGCAGCAGCCGCAACGCTGGCTACACCTTC.

This chain connects TRBV30 to TRBJ2-3; no clear D. The germline V and J ends were trimmed by 4 bases and 2 bases, with 10 bases remaining between them. Germline V gives CDR1 GTSNPN, CDR2 SVGIG (reference sequence). This CDR3 contains 13 residues. The CDR3 nucleotides read TGTGCCTGGACGGTAGACCACACAGATACGCAGTATTTT. Translating it yields CAWTVDHTDTQYF. Complete variable domain (other parts from reference TRBV30 and TRBJ2-3): SQTIHQWPATLVQPVGSPLSLECTVEGTSNPNLYWYRQAAGRGLQLLFYSVGIGQISSEVPQNLSASRPQDRQFILSSKKLLLSDSGFYLCAWTVDHTDTQYFGPGTRLTVL.

V usage is TRBV5-1 and J usage is TRBJ1-1, with D uncertain. From germline, CDR1 is SGHRS and CDR2 YFSETQ. The CDR3 runs 14 residues. V dropped 1 base and J dropped 2 bases, with 9 bases sitting between them. CDR3 sequence reads: CASSLTQANTEAFF. CDR3 coding DNA: TGCGCCAGCAGCTTGACCCAAGCTAACACTGAAGCTTTCTTT.

This rearrangement joins TRBV7-3 to TRBJ1-1; D remains unclear. Trimming pared 0 bases from V and 7 bases from J, leaving 9 bases between. This CDR3 has 13 residues. In germline, CDR1 is SGHTA, CDR2 FQGTGA. The CDR3 bases are TGTGCCAGCAGCTTAACGAGGGTCAGTGAAGCTTTCTTT. It encodes CASSLTRVSEAFF.